This T cell receptor (beta chain) is drawn from a study of blood T cell repertoires in COVID-19. Sequencing was performed with immunoSEQ multiplex PCR; in TCRdb, only in-frame clones are kept and a portion is missing. The table has 140,000 or so clones, roughly 77% seen once. CDR1 MNHEY and CDR2 SVGAGI come from the germline V gene. The CDR3 is 16 amino acids. The germline V and J ends were trimmed by 0 bases and 8 bases, with 16 bases remaining between them. This receptor was taken from a man aged 55 to 70 with acute or convalescent COVID-19. V and J are TRBV6-5 and TRBJ2-2; maybe TRBD1 (5 bases). The sequencing sample was made of peripheral blood. The DNA for the CDR3 is TGTGCCAGCAGTTACTCGAGTATTGGGGCAGCGGGGGAGCTGTTTTTT. Residues: CASSYSSIGAAGELFF.